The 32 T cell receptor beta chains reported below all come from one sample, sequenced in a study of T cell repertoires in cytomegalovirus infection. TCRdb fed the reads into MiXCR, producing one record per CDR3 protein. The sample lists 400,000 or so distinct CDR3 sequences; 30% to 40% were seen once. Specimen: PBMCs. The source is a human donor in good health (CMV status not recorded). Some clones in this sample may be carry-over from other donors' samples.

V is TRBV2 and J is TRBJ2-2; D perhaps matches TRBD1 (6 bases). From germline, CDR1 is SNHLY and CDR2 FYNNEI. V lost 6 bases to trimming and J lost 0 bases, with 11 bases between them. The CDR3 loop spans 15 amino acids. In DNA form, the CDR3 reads TGTGCCAGCAGACGCCGGGACACGAACACCGGGGAGCTGTTTTTT. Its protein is CASRRRDTNTGELFF. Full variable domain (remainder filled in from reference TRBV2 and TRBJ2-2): EPEVTQTPSHQVTQMGQEVILRCVPISNHLYFYWYRQILGQKVEFLVSFYNNEISEKSEIFDDQFSVERPDGSNFTLKIRSTKLEDSAMYFCASRRRDTNTGELFFGEGSRLTVL.

The CDR3 loop reads CASSSKLGSANYGYTF. The CDR3 region has the DNA TGTGCCAGCAGCTCTAAATTGGGTAGCGCCAACTATGGCTACACCTTC. The V and J genes are TRBV7-9 and TRBJ1-2; no clear D gene. Trimming took 4 bases from V and 2 from J, leaving 17 bases between them. Germline V gives CDR1 SEHNR, CDR2 FQNEAQ (reference sequence). The CDR3 consists of 16 residues. The entire variable domain, with the rest obtained from reference TRBV7-9 and TRBJ1-2, is as follows: DTGVSQNPRHKITKRGQNVTFRCDPISEHNRLYWYRQTLGQGPEFLTYFQNEAQLEKSRLLSDRFSAERPKGSFSTLEIQRTEQGDSAMYLCASSSKLGSANYGYTFGSGTRLTVV.

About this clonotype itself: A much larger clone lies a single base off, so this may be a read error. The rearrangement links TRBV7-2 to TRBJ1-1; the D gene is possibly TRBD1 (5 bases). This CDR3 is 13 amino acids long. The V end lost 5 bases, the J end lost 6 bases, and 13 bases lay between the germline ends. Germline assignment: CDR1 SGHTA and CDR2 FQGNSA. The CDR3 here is CASSVMGVSEAFF. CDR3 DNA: TGTGCCAGCAGCGTAATGGGGGTGTCTGAAGCTTTCTTT.

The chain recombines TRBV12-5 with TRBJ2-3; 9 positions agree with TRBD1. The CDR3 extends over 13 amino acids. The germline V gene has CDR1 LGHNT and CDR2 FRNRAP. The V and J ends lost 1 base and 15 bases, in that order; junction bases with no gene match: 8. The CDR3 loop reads CASGLAPDRGKYF. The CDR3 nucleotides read TGTGCTAGTGGTTTGGCCCCGGACAGGGGAAAATATTTT.

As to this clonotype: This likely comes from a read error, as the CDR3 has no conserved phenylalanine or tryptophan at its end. The DNA for the CDR3 is TGTGCCAGCAGTTTACCCCACGGGGGAAATGGAAACACCATATATTTG. It yields the protein CASSLPHGGNGNTIYL. This chain links TRBV28 with TRBJ1-3; maybe TRBD1 (5 bases). V was shortened by 2 bases and J by 3 bases, with 14 bases between the two germline ends. CDR3 length: 16 residues. Germline CDR1 MDHEN, CDR2 SYDVKM.

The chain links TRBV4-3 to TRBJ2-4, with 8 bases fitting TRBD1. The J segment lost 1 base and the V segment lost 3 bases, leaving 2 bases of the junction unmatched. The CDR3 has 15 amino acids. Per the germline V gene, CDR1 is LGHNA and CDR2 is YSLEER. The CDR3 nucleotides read TGCGCCAGCAGCCAGAACAGGGGGGCCAAAAACATTCAGTACTTC. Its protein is CASSQNRGAKNIQYF.

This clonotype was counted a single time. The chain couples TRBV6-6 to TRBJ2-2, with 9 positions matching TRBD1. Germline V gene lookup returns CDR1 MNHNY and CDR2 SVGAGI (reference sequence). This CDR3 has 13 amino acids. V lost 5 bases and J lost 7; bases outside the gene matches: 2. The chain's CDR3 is CASSTGGYGELFF. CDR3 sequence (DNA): TGTGCCAGCAGTACAGGGGGCTACGGGGAGCTGTTTTTT.

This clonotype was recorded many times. CDR3 DNA sequence: TGTGCCAGCAGCCCGGGACTAGCGGGGGGGCGCAATGAGCAGTTCTTC. Translating gives CASSPGLAGGRNEQFF. This rearrangement joins TRBV7-2 to TRBJ2-1, with 16 bases matching TRBD2. V shed 5 bases and J 6 bases; nucleotides not matched to a gene: 4. Germline assignment: CDR1 SGHTA and CDR2 FQGNSA. The CDR3 is 16 amino acids.

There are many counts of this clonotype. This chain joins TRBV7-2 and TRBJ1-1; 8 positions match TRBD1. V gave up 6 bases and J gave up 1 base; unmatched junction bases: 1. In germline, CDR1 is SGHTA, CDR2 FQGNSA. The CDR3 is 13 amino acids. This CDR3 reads CASRTGANTEAFF. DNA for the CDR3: TGTGCCAGCAGGACAGGGGCGAACACTGAAGCTTTCTTT.

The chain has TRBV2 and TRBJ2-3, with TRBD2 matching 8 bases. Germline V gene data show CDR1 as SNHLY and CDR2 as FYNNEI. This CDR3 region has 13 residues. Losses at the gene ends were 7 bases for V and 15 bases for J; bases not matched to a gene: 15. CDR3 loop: CASIPGGGSQHYF. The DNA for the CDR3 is TGTGCCAGCATCCCGGGGGGGGGATCTCAGCACTATTTT.

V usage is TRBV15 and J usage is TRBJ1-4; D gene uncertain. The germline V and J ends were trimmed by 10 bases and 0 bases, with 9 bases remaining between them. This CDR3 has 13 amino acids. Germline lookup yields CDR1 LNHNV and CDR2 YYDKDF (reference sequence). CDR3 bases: TGTGCCATCGGTTCCGCAACTAATGAAAAACTGTTTTTT. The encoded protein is CAIGSATNEKLFF.

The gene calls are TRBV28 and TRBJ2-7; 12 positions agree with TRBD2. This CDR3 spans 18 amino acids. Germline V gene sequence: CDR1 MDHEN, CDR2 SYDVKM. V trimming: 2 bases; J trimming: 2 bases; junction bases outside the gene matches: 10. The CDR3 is CASSLPRLAGGTTYEQYF. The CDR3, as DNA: TGTGCCAGCAGTTTACCCCGGCTAGCGGGGGGGACTACCTACGAGCAGTACTTC.

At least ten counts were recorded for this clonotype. In DNA form, the CDR3 reads TGTGCCAGCAGTACAGGGGGCGCGGATGGCTACACCTTC. This sequence encodes CASSTGGADGYTF. The chain links TRBV6-2 or TRBV6-3 to TRBJ1-2, with 9 bases identical to TRBD1. The CDR3 spans 13 residues. The germline V gene has CDR1 MNHEY and CDR2 SVGEGT. V gave up 5 bases and J gave up 6 bases; unmatched junction bases: 4.

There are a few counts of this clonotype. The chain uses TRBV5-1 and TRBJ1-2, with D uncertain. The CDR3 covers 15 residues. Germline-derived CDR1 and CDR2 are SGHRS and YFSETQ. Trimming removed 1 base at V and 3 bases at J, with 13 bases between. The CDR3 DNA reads TGCGCCAGCAGCTTGACCCCCCAACGAGACTATGGCTACACCTTC. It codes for CASSLTPQRDYGYTF.

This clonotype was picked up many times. DNA for the CDR3: TGTGCCAGCAGCATGACGGCGGACCAGCGAGAAGCTTTCTTT. Encoded protein: CASSMTADQREAFF. V usage is TRBV7-2 and J usage is TRBJ1-1; D call uncertain. With 5 bases removed from V and 8 bases from J, the gap between germline ends came to 18 bases. CDR3 length equals 14 residues. The germline gives CDR1 SGHTA, CDR2 FQGNSA.

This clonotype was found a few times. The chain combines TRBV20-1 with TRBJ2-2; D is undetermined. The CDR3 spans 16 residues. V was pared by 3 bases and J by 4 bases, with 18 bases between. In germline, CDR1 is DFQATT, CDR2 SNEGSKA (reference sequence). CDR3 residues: CSARGLFVRVTGELFF. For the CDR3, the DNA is TGCAGTGCTAGGGGGTTGTTTGTGCGCGTCACCGGGGAGCTGTTTTTT.

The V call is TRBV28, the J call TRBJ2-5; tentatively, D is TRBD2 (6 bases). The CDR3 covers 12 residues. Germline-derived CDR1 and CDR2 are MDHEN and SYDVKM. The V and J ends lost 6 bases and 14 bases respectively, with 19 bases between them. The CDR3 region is CASSLLGTPGYF. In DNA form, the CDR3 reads TGTGCCAGCAGCCTCCTTGGGACTCCCGGATACTTC.

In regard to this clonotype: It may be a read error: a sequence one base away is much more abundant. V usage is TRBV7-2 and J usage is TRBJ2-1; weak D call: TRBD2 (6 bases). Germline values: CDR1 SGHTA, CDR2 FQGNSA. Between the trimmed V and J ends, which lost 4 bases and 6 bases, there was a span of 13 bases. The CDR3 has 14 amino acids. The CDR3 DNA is TGTGCCAGCAGCTCGGGACCAGCGGGCAATGAGCAGTTCTTC. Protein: CASSSGPAGNEQFF. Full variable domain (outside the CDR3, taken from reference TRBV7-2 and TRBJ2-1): GAGVSQSPSNKVTEKGKDVELRCDPISGHTALYWYRQSLGQGLEFLIYFQGNSAPDKSGLPSDRFSAERTGGSVSTLTIQRTQQEDSAVYLCASSSGPAGNEQFFGPGTRLTVL.

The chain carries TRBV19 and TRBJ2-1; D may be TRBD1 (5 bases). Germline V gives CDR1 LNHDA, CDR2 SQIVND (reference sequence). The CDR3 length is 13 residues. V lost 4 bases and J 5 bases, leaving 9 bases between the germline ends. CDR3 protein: CASSKDIDNEQFF. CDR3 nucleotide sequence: TGTGCCAGTAGTAAGGACATTGACAATGAGCAGTTCTTC.

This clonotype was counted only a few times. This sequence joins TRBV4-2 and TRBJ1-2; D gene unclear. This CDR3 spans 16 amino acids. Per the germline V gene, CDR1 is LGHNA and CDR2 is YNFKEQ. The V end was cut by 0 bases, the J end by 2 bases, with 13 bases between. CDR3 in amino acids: CASSQDDTTDNYGYTF. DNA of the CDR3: TGTGCCAGCAGCCAAGATGATACGACGGACAACTATGGCTACACCTTC.

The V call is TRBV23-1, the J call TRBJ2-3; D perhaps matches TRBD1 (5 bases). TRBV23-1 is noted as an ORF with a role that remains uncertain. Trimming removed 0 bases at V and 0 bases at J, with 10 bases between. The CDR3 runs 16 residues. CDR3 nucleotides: TGCGCCAGCAGTCAATCGGGGCAAACTAGCACAGATACGCAGTATTTT. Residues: CASSQSGQTSTDTQYF.

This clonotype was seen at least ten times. CDR3 sequence reads: CASSSVPGLAGQLAKNIQYF. The CDR3 DNA is TGTGCCAGCAGCTCCGTCCCGGGACTAGCGGGGCAATTAGCCAAAAACATTCAGTACTTC. The gene calls are TRBV11-2 and TRBJ2-4; 13 nucleotides line up with TRBD2. This CDR3 is built from 20 residues. Germline CDR1 reads SGHAT; CDR2 reads FQNNGV. Trimming removed 4 bases from V and 0 bases from J; junction bases left unmatched: 12.

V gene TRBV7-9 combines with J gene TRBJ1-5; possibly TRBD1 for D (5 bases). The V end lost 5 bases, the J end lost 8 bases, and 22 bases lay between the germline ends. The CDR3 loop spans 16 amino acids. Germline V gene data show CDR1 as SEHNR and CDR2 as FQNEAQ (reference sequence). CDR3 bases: TGTGCCAGCAGCACTAGACAGAAATCCCCTATGGAGCCCCAGCATTTT. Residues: CASSTRQKSPMEPQHF.

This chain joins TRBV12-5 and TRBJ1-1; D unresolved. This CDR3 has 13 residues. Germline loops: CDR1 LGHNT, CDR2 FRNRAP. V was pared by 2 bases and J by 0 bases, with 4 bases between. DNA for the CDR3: TGTGCTAGTGGTTTGACGATGAACACTGAAGCTTTCTTT. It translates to CASGLTMNTEAFF.

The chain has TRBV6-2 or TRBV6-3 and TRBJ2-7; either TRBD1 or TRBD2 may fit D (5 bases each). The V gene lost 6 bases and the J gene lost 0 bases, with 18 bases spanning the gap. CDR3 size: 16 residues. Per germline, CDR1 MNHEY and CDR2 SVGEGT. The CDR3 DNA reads TGTGCCAGCAGGTCAGGATCTACTGGGACCTCCTACGAGCAGTACTTC. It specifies CASRSGSTGTSYEQYF.

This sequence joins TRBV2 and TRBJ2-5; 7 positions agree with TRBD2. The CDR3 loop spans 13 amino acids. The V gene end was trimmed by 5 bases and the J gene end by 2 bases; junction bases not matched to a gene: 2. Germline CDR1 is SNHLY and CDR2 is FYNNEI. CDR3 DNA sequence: TGTGCCAGCAGTAGGGACTATCAAGAGACCCAGTACTTC. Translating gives CASSRDYQETQYF.

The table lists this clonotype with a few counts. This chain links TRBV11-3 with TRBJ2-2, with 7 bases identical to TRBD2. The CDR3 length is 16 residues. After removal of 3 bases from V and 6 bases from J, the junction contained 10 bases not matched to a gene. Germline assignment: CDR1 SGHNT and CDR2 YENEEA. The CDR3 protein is CASSFSGLARSGELFF. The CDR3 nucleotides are TGTGCCAGCAGCTTTAGCGGGTTGGCTAGGTCCGGGGAGCTGTTTTTT.

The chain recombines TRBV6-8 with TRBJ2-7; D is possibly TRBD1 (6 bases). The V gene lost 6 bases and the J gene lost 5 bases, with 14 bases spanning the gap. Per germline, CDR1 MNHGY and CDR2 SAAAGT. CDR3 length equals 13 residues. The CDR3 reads CASSRDKVDEQYF. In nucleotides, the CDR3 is TGTGCCAGCAGCCGGGACAAAGTAGACGAGCAGTACTTC.

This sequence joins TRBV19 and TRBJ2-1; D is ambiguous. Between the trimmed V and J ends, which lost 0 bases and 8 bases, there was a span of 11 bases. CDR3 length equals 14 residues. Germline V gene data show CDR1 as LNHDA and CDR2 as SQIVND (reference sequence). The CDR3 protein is CASSIDYTPDEQFF. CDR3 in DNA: TGTGCCAGTAGTATAGATTACACCCCTGATGAGCAGTTCTTC. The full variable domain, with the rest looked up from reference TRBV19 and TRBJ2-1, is DGGITQSPKYLFRKEGQNVTLSCEQNLNHDAMYWYRQDPGQGLRLIYYSQIVNDFQKGDIAEGYSVSREKKESFPLTVTSAQKNPTAFYLCASSIDYTPDEQFFGPGTRLTVL.

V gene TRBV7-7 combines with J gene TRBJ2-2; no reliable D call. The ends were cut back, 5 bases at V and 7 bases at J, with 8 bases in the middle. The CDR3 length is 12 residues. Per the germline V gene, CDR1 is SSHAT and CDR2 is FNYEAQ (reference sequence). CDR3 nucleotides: TGTGCCAGCAGCCAGACCGGCGGGGAGCTGTTTTTT. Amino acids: CASSQTGGELFF.

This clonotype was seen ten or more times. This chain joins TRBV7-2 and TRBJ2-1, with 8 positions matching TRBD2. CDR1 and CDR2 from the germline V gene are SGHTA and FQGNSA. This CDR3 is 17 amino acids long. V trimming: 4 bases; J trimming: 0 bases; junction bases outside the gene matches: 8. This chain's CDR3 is CASSSGRGGSSYNEQFF. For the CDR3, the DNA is TGTGCCAGCAGCTCTGGGCGCGGGGGGAGCTCCTACAATGAGCAGTTCTTC.

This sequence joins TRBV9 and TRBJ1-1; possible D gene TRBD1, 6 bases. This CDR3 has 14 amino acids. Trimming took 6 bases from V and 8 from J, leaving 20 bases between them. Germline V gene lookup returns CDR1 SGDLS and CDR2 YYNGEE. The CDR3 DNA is TGTGCCAGCACCAAATTACTGGGGGGGGCCGAAGCTTTCTTT. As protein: CASTKLLGGAEAFF.